The 24 T cell receptor beta chains listed next were all sequenced from one sample in a study of coeliac disease. The protocol was immunoSEQ multiplex PCR, while the TCRdb copy is restricted to in-frame clones and leaves out a portion. The table has 5,400 or so clones, approximately 50% seen once. Sequenced material: intraepithelial lymphocytes from the gut. These receptors originate from a woman aged 30 to 39 with active celiac disease.

This rearrangement joins TRBV9 to TRBJ1-3; D possibly corresponds to TRBD1 (5 bases). The germline V and J ends were trimmed by 0 bases and 4 bases, with 11 bases remaining between them. The CDR3 is made up of 15 amino acids. Germline-derived CDR1 and CDR2 are SGDLS and YYNGEE. CDR3: CASSVVPGSGNTIYF. Here the CDR3 DNA reads TGTGCCAGCAGCGTAGTCCCAGGGTCAGGAAACACCATATATTTT.

This sequence joins TRBV19 and TRBJ1-2, with a possible D match to TRBD1 (6 bases). This CDR3 is 13 amino acids long. Germline V gene lookup returns CDR1 LNHDA and CDR2 SQIVND (reference sequence). Between the trimmed V and J ends, which lost 3 bases and 8 bases, there was a span of 13 bases. The CDR3 DNA follows: TGTGCCAGTAGTATGTCTACAGGGAGCGGCTACACCTTC. This encodes CASSMSTGSGYTF.

The chain employs TRBV4-3 and TRBJ1-1; D unresolved. V was trimmed by 0 bases and J by 2 bases, leaving 16 bases between them. Germline values: CDR1 LGHNA, CDR2 YSLEER. The length of the CDR3 is 17 residues. CDR3 sequence reads: CASSQDRHFGSNTEAFF. The CDR3 DNA sequence: TGCGCCAGCAGCCAAGATAGGCACTTCGGGAGTAACACTGAAGCTTTCTTT.

V and J are TRBV28 and TRBJ1-5, with D perhaps TRBD1 (5 bases). In germline, CDR1 is MDHEN, CDR2 SYDVKM. V lost 1 base to trimming and J lost 1 base, with 14 bases between them. The length of the CDR3 is 17 residues. Here the CDR3 DNA reads TGTGCCAGCAGTTTATTATGGGGCGCTAAAAGCAATCAGCCCCAGCATTTT. It yields the protein CASSLLWGAKSNQPQHF.

DNA for the CDR3: TGTGCCAGCAGACTACCGGGACAGGGGGCGGATGAGCAGTTCTTC. Its translation: CASRLPGQGADEQFF. The gene calls are TRBV6-4 and TRBJ2-1; 12 bases are a match to TRBD1. V lost 6 bases, J lost 8 bases, and 8 bases stayed unmatched. This CDR3 region has 15 residues. In germline, CDR1 is MRHNA, CDR2 SNTAGT.

The chain uses TRBV30 and TRBJ2-3, with 7 bases aligning to TRBD2. After removal of 1 base from V and 1 base from J, the junction contained 5 bases not matched to a gene. Germline CDR1 is GTSNPN and CDR2 is SVGIG (reference sequence). CDR3 size: 15 residues. The CDR3 sequence: CAWSAGLGGTDTQYF. CDR3 DNA sequence: TGTGCCTGGAGTGCAGGACTAGGGGGCACAGATACGCAGTATTTT.

The sample holds a few counts of this clone. This chain links TRBV6-5 with TRBJ2-2, with D possibly being TRBD2 (5 bases). Between the trimmed V and J ends, which lost 3 bases and 5 bases, there was a span of 13 bases. Germline loops: CDR1 MNHEY, CDR2 SVGAGI. CDR3 length: 15 amino acids. The CDR3 sequence is CASSYMGVRTGELFF. The CDR3 DNA reads as TGTGCCAGCAGTTATATGGGAGTAAGGACCGGGGAGCTGTTTTTT.

V is TRBV5-1 and J is TRBJ1-1; D ambiguous. The V gene's germline CDR1 is SGHRS and CDR2 YFSETQ. CDR3 length: 15 amino acids. The ends were cut back, 0 bases at V and 1 base at J, with 10 bases in the middle. The CDR3 nucleotides are TGCGCCAGCAGCTTGGTCCAGGACTGGAACACTGAAGCTTTCTTT. Translated, it gives CASSLVQDWNTEAFF. Supplemented by reference TRBV5-1 and TRBJ1-1, the full variable domain reads KAGVTQTPRYLIKTRGQQVTLSCSPISGHRSVSWYQQTPGQGLQFLFEYFSETQRNKGNFPGRFSGRQFSNSRSEMNVSTLELGDSALYLCASSLVQDWNTEAFFGQGTRLTVV.

In its sample, this clone was seen a few times. The chain combines TRBV6-8 with TRBJ2-5; possibly TRBD1 for D (6 bases). Trimming cost V 6 bases and J 4 bases, with 12 bases left between them. The CDR3 consists of 13 residues. Germline V gene data show CDR1 as MNHGY and CDR2 as SAAAGT. The CDR3 sequence is CASREQGSETQYF. The CDR3 nucleotides are TGTGCCAGCAGAGAACAGGGTTCAGAGACCCAGTACTTC.

This clone has only a few counts. The chain joins TRBV30 to TRBJ1-2, with 7 bases identical to TRBD1. This CDR3 is built from 15 residues. After removal of 4 bases from V and 1 base from J, the junction contained 9 bases not matched to a gene. CDR1 GTSNPN and CDR2 SVGIG come from the germline V gene (reference sequence). The chain's CDR3 is CAWMGGTVNNYGYTF. DNA of the CDR3: TGTGCCTGGATGGGCGGGACAGTGAATAACTATGGCTACACCTTC. Looking up the rest from reference TRBV30 and TRBJ1-2 gives the full variable domain: SQTIHQWPATLVQPVGSPLSLECTVEGTSNPNLYWYRQAAGRGLQLLFYSVGIGQISSEVPQNLSASRPQDRQFILSSKKLLLSDSGFYLCAWMGGTVNNYGYTFGSGTRLTVV.

The chain joins TRBV6-1 to TRBJ1-6; D may be TRBD1 (6 bases). This CDR3 comprises 15 residues. Germline-derived CDR1 and CDR2 are MNHNS and SASEGT. Trimming stripped 7 bases from V and 9 bases from J, with 19 bases between. CDR3 sequence (DNA): TGTGCCAGCATATTCATTAACAGGGCTGGTTCACCCCTCCACTTT. Its protein is CASIFINRAGSPLHF.

The V gene is TRBV15, the J gene TRBJ2-3, with 13 bases matching TRBD2. The V gene end was trimmed by 1 base and the J gene end by 4 bases; junction bases not matched to a gene: 8. Germline loops: CDR1 LNHNV, CDR2 YYDKDF (reference sequence). The CDR3 consists of 18 residues. CDR3 DNA sequence: TGTGCCACCAGCAGAGTCCCCACTAGCGGGGGGGCCCCAGATACGCAGTATTTT. Translation gives CATSRVPTSGGAPDTQYF. The variable domain in full, with the rest retrieved from reference TRBV15 and TRBJ2-3, is DAMVIQNPRYQVTQFGKPVTLSCSQTLNHNVMYWYQQKSSQAPKLLFHYYDKDFNNEADTPDNFQSRRPNTSFCFLDIRSPGLGDTAMYLCATSRVPTSGGAPDTQYFGPGTRLTVL.

This clone was seen only a few times. J is TRBJ2-7 and V is TRBV28; weak D call: TRBD1 (5 bases). The CDR3 runs 15 residues. The V end lost 4 bases, the J end lost 1 base, and 14 bases lay between the germline ends. CDR1 and CDR2 (germline): MDHEN, SYDVKM. The CDR3 region is CASSYSDTNSYEQYF. The DNA for the CDR3 is TGTGCCAGCAGTTACTCGGACACTAATTCCTACGAGCAGTACTTC.

This clone appeared a single time. This rearrangement joins TRBV11-2 to TRBJ1-1; D perhaps matches TRBD1 (6 bases). Trimming left V 5 bases short and J 0 bases short, with 13 bases between. The CDR3 spans 15 residues. CDR1 is SGHAT and CDR2 is FQNNGV in the germline V gene. CDR3 bases: TGTGCCAGCAGCCCCTGGACAGCTATGAACACTGAAGCTTTCTTT. This encodes CASSPWTAMNTEAFF.

This clone was found a few times. The J gene is TRBJ2-7, the V gene TRBV9; D not certain. V gave up 3 bases and J gave up 0 bases, with 7 bases separating them. CDR3 length: 13 residues. Germline V CDR1 and CDR2: SGDLS, YYNGEE. CDR3 protein: CASSGATSYEQYF. The CDR3 region has the DNA TGTGCCAGCAGCGGGGCGACCTCCTACGAGCAGTACTTC.

The J gene is TRBJ1-5, the V gene TRBV5-5; 8 positions agree with TRBD1. After removal of 4 bases from V and 0 bases from J, the junction contained 6 bases not matched to a gene. This CDR3 spans 16 amino acids. The V gene's germline CDR1 is SGHKS and CDR2 YYEKEE (reference sequence). The CDR3 here is CASSNDRGYSNQPQHF. CDR3 sequence (DNA): TGTGCCAGCAGCAACGACAGGGGATATAGCAATCAGCCCCAGCATTTT.

This chain links TRBV28 with TRBJ1-1; no reliable D call. Trimming removed 5 bases at V and 3 bases at J, with 7 bases between. The CDR3 covers 12 residues. The germline CDR1 and CDR2 sequences are MDHEN and SYDVKM. The CDR3 DNA reads as TGTGCCAGCAGTCATACTTACACTGAAGCTTTCTTT. Its translation: CASSHTYTEAFF. Full variable domain (rest looked up from reference TRBV28 and TRBJ1-1): DVKVTQSSRYLVKRTGEKVFLECVQDMDHENMFWYRQDPGLGLRLIYFSYDVKMKEKGDIPEGYSVSREKKERFSLILESASTNQTSMYLCASSHTYTEAFFGQGTRLTVV.

This clone was detected only a few times. For the CDR3, the DNA is TGTGCCACCAGCAGATACGGGACAGGGGATGGCTACACCTTC. Its translation: CATSRYGTGDGYTF. V is TRBV15 and J is TRBJ1-2; the match to TRBD1 covers 10 bases. CDR3 length: 14 residues. Looked up from germline, CDR1 is LNHNV and CDR2 is YYDKDF (reference sequence). The V segment lost 2 bases and the J segment 6 bases; nucleotides outside the gene matches: 3.

The chain uses TRBV7-9 and TRBJ2-7; TRBD1 is a possible D gene (6 bases). This CDR3 region has 14 residues. CDR1 is SEHNR and CDR2 is FQNEAQ in the germline V gene (reference sequence). The V end was cut by 3 bases, the J end by 3 bases, with 12 bases between. The CDR3 bases are TGTGCCAGCAGCTTGGTCGGGACACTCTACGAGCAGTACTTC. Translated, it gives CASSLVGTLYEQYF. The variable domain in full, with the rest retrieved from reference TRBV7-9 and TRBJ2-7, is DTGVSQNPRHKITKRGQNVTFRCDPISEHNRLYWYRQTLGQGPEFLTYFQNEAQLEKSRLLSDRFSAERPKGSFSTLEIQRTEQGDSAMYLCASSLVGTLYEQYFGPGTRLTVT.

The V and J genes are TRBV15 and TRBJ2-1; a possible D gene is TRBD2 (5 bases). Germline V gene lookup returns CDR1 LNHNV and CDR2 YYDKDF (reference sequence). This CDR3 comprises 12 residues. V was cut by 4 bases and J by 10 bases, with 11 bases left in between. CDR3 in DNA: TGTGCCACCAGCAAAGGCAGGAGGGAGCAGTTCTTC. Translated, it gives CATSKGRREQFF.

The rearrangement uses TRBV7-9 and TRBJ1-1; perhaps TRBD1 as D (5 bases). Germline values: CDR1 SEHNR, CDR2 FQNEAQ (reference sequence). The ends were cut back, 5 bases at V and 1 base at J, with 17 bases in the middle. This CDR3 is built from 16 residues. Here the CDR3 DNA reads TGTGCCAGCAGCACCGGACAAACCAATCGGAACACTGAAGCTTTCTTT. Protein product: CASSTGQTNRNTEAFF.

Comments on this clone: A read error may be the cause here, since a much bigger clone is one base away. Other DNA sequences of this sample code for an identical CDR3. J is TRBJ1-5 and V is TRBV28; D perhaps matches TRBD1 (6 bases). CDR1 is MDHEN, CDR2 SYDVKM, per germline. This CDR3 is built from 16 residues. The ends were cut back, 4 bases at V and 2 bases at J, with 15 bases in the middle. CDR3 nucleotide sequence: TGTGCCAGCAGTTCTGTAGGGGGTTACGGCAATCAGCCCCAGCATTTT. Translating gives CASSSVGGYGNQPQHF.

This chain connects TRBV5-5 to TRBJ2-2, with a possible D match to TRBD1 (5 bases). Trimming stripped 1 base from V and 4 bases from J, with 11 bases between. Germline loops: CDR1 SGHKS, CDR2 YYEKEE (reference sequence). This CDR3 region has 15 residues. The CDR3 protein is CASSLLADSTGELFF. CDR3 bases: TGTGCCAGCAGCTTGTTAGCAGACAGCACCGGGGAGCTGTTTTTT.

This clone qualifies as medium-sized (0.01 to 0.1%). V and J are TRBV15 and TRBJ1-2, with unresolved D. CDR3 length: 16 residues. V was shortened by 3 bases and J by 1 base, with 15 bases between the two germline ends. Germline CDR1 reads LNHNV; CDR2 reads YYDKDF (reference sequence). CDR3 region: CATSRIPGQYNYGYTF. The DNA of the CDR3 is TGTGCCACCAGCAGGATCCCTGGGCAGTATAACTATGGCTACACCTTC.